This T cell receptor beta chain is drawn from a study of blood T cells in healthy people across ages. Study-level points and caveats: A strong correlation between TCR beta diversity and naive T cell percentage was seen. Donors of long life had a larger count of naive CD4+ cells and greater diversity than aged donors.

Using a J-beta primer mix together with a sample-barcoded 5' primer, a second PCR was run for about 7 to 12 cycles. Each TCR beta cDNA got a 12-nucleotide random molecular identifier. TCRdb passed the 5' RACE reads through MiXCR, listing each CDR3 protein once. The sample lists 1.5 million to 2 million distinct CDR3 sequences, roughly 50% occurring once. Extracted total RNA amounted to at least 5.5 micrograms for each sample. Concerning this clonotype: Its antigen is currently unknown.

Trimming removed 6 bases from V and 4 bases from J; junction bases left unmatched: 3. The CDR3 is made up of 13 amino acids. Sequenced: blood. The V call is TRBV12-3 or TRBV12-4, the J call TRBJ1-2, with 9 bases fitting TRBD1. This receptor was identified in a woman aged 40-49 years in good health. CDR3 sequence (DNA): TGTGCCAGCAGAGGACAGGGGCCCTATGGCTACACCTTC. Protein: CASRGQGPYGYTF.